The clone carrying this T cell receptor beta chain was counted ten times or more. These data are taken from a study of blood T cell repertoires in COVID-19. The V gene's germline CDR1 is SEHNR and CDR2 FQNEAQ (reference sequence). Trimming took 1 base from V and 5 from J, leaving 6 bases between them. This CDR3 region has 13 residues. Libraries were prepared by immunoSEQ multiplex PCR; TCRdb keeps only in-frame clonotypes and omits some of them. The table shows approximately 200,000 clones, with roughly 85% occurring only once. Material for sequencing was peripheral blood. This receptor was taken from a human donor with active or convalescent COVID-19. The donor label of this sample is uncertain. The chain employs TRBV7-9 and TRBJ1-5; D perhaps matches TRBD1 (5 bases). CDR3 sequence reads: CASSLGGHQPQHF. Here the CDR3 DNA reads TGTGCCAGCAGCTTAGGGGGCCATCAGCCCCAGCATTTT.